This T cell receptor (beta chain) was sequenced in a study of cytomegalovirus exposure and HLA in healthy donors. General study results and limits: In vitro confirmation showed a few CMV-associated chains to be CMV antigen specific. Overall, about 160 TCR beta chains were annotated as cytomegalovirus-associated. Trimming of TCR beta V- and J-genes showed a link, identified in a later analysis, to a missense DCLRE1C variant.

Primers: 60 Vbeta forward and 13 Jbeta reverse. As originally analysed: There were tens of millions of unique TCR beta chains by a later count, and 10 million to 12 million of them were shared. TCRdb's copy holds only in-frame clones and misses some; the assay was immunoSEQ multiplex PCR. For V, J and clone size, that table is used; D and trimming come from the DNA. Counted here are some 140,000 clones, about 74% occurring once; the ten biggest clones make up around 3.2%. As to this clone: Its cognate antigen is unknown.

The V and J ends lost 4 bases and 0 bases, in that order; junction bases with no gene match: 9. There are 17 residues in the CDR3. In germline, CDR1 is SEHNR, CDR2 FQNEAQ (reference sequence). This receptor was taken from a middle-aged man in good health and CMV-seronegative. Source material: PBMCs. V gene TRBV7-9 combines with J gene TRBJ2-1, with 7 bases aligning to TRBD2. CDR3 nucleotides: TGTGCCAGCAGCTCAAGCGCGGGCGGGAGCTCCTACAATGAGCAGTTCTTC. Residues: CASSSSAGGSSYNEQFF.